What follows are 31 T cell receptor beta chains derived from one specimen sequenced in a study of T cells in Graves' hyperthyroidism and ophthalmopathy. RNA transcripts provided the source from which TCR beta CDR3 regions were amplified. A first-round RT-PCR of the TCR CDR3 used the HTBI primer set. TCRdb passed the multiplex PCR reads through MiXCR, listing each CDR3 protein once. The data show 600,000 or so distinct CDR3 sequences, with around 13% seen just once and around 12% held by the top ten. Material: blood. All receptors derive from a woman in her fifties or sixties with Graves' ophthalmopathy.

This clonotype occurred many times. The chain combines TRBV30 with TRBJ2-7; 9 nucleotides align to TRBD1. V dropped 5 bases and J dropped 4; count of bases not matched to a gene: 6. The CDR3 runs to 13 residues. Per the germline V gene, CDR1 is GTSNPN and CDR2 is SVGIG (reference sequence). The CDR3 DNA follows: TGTGCCTGGTTCCAGGGACAGGGATACGAGCAGTACTTC. Amino acids: CAWFQGQGYEQYF.

This clonotype was detected many times. The chain combines TRBV20-1 with TRBJ2-1; 11 positions agree with TRBD2. Trimming took 3 bases from V and 6 from J; bases not matched to a gene: 16. Germline V gives CDR1 DFQATT, CDR2 SNEGSKA (reference sequence). This CDR3 contains 18 residues. The CDR3 DNA follows: TGCAGTGCTAGGCGTCTAGTTCGTAGCGGGAGGGGCCTCAATGAGCAGTTCTTC. It codes for CSARRLVRSGRGLNEQFF.

This clonotype has at least ten counts. The chain links TRBV2 to TRBJ2-7, with D possibly being TRBD1 (7 bases). V lost 11 bases to trimming and J lost 3 bases, with 14 bases between them. This CDR3 is 12 amino acids long. Germline lookup yields CDR1 SNHLY and CDR2 FYNNEI. The CDR3 here is CAGGDSIYEQYF. CDR3 sequence (DNA): TGTGCCGGCGGGGACAGTATCTACGAGCAGTACTTC.

On this clonotype: This could be a read error, since a much larger clone is one nucleotide away. The chain joins TRBV15 to TRBJ1-1; D not resolved. Germline V gives CDR1 LNHNV, CDR2 YYDKDF (reference sequence). CDR3 length equals 15 residues. CDR3 DNA: TGTGCCGCCAGCAGAGATGTAGAGGGAGCAACTGAAGCTTTCTTT. The encoded protein is CAASRDVEGATEAFF. Full variable domain (missing parts from reference TRBV15 and TRBJ1-1): DAMVIQNPRYQVTQFGKPVTLSCSQTLNHNVMYWYQQKSSQAPKLLFHYYDKDFNNEADTPDNFQSRRPNTSFCFLDIRSPGLGDTAMYLCAASRDVEGATEAFFGQGTRLTVV.

The gene calls are TRBV7-9 and TRBJ1-2; possibly TRBD1 for D (5 bases). V lost 2 bases and J lost 8, with 21 bases in between. The germline V gene has CDR1 SEHNR and CDR2 FQNEAQ (reference sequence). This CDR3 comprises 16 residues. CDR3 protein: CASSLWAAGTSGGYTF. The CDR3 DNA reads as TGTGCCAGCAGCTTATGGGCGGCAGGGACGAGCGGGGGCTACACCTTC.

This clonotype has just a few counts. The chain uses TRBV16 and TRBJ2-5; 10 bases are shared with TRBD1. The CDR3 spans 16 residues. The germline gives CDR1 KGHSY, CDR2 FQNENV. J lost 5 bases, V lost 2 bases, and 8 bases had no gene match. CDR3 nucleotides: TGTGCCAGCAGCCAACATCCGGGACAGGGGTATGAGACCCAGTACTTC. Amino acids: CASSQHPGQGYETQYF.

Regarding this clonotype: This may come from a read error, since a much larger clone is one base off. The rearrangement joins TRBV9 to TRBJ1-1; TRBD1 is a possible D gene (5 bases). Per germline, CDR1 SGDLS and CDR2 YYNGEE. The CDR3 runs 18 residues. The DNA for the CDR3 is TGTGCCAGCAGCGTAGGCGGTGAGGCAGACAGACCGTCCCCTGAAGCTCTCTTT. This encodes CASSVGGEADRPSPEALF.

This clonotype appeared many times. The chain is built from TRBV4-2 and TRBJ2-7; D may be TRBD2 (6 bases). V lost 1 base, J lost 9 bases, and 19 bases lay in between. The CDR3 covers 15 residues. In germline, CDR1 is LGHNA, CDR2 YNFKEQ. Here the CDR3 reads CASSQGRGLGGVQYF. CDR3 bases: TGTGCCAGCAGCCAAGGAAGGGGACTCGGTGGGGTGCAGTACTTC.

This clonotype was found many times. The gene calls are TRBV6-1 and TRBJ1-1; 8 nucleotides align to TRBD1. Losses at the gene ends were 5 bases for V and 4 bases for J; bases not matched to a gene: 6. The length of the CDR3 is 14 residues. Germline loops: CDR1 MNHNS, CDR2 SASEGT. In nucleotides, the CDR3 is TGTGCCAGCAGTTACGCAGGGGGCGGCACTGAAGCTTTCTTT. This gives the protein CASSYAGGGTEAFF.

This clonotype was recorded many times. This chain links TRBV11-2 with TRBJ2-1; D call uncertain. From germline, CDR1 is SGHAT and CDR2 FQNNGV. Trimming removed 0 bases from V and 6 bases from J, with 6 bases in between. The CDR3 loop spans 13 amino acids. In nucleotides, the CDR3 is TGTGCCAGCAGCTTAGACCTGGGCAATGAGCAGTTCTTC. It specifies CASSLDLGNEQFF. Using reference TRBV11-2 and TRBJ2-1 for the parts outside the CDR3, the full variable domain is EAGVAQSPRYKIIEKRQSVAFWCNPISGHATLYWYQQILGQGPKLLIQFQNNGVVDDSQLPKDRFSAERLKGVDSTLKIQPAKLEDSAVYLCASSLDLGNEQFFGPGTRLTVL.

The gene calls are TRBV4-3 and TRBJ2-1; D is perhaps TRBD2 (5 bases). V gave up 3 bases and J gave up 4 bases, with 10 bases separating them. Looked up from germline, CDR1 is LGHNA and CDR2 is YSLEER. The CDR3 is 14 amino acids. CDR3 sequence reads: CASSQEQRYNEQFF. In DNA, the CDR3 is TGCGCCAGCAGCCAGGAACAGCGGTACAATGAGCAGTTCTTC.

V and J are TRBV7-2 and TRBJ1-3, with D tentatively TRBD1 (6 bases). Germline CDR1 and CDR2: SGHTA and FQGNSA. The CDR3 contains 19 residues. The V end lost 3 bases, the J end lost 1 base, and 22 bases lay between the germline ends. DNA for the CDR3: TGTGCCAGCAGCTTGATGACAGACCGGACAGCAACTTCTGGAAACACCATATATTTT. Translating it yields CASSLMTDRTATSGNTIYF.

This clonotype turned up a few times. This sequence joins TRBV7-9 and TRBJ2-5; the D gene is possibly TRBD1 (5 bases). V was clipped by 5 bases and J by 5 bases, with 15 bases between them. This CDR3 region has 14 residues. Germline V gives CDR1 SEHNR, CDR2 FQNEAQ (reference sequence). CDR3 amino acids: CASSPRTTSETQYF. CDR3 DNA: TGTGCCAGCAGCCCGAGGACAACGTCGGAGACCCAGTACTTC.

The chain uses TRBV10-3 and TRBJ2-6; tentatively, D is TRBD2 (6 bases). The CDR3 sequence is 17 residues long. Germline CDR1 ENHRY, CDR2 SYGVKD. The V gene lost 6 bases and the J gene lost 0 bases, with 15 bases spanning the gap. The CDR3 region has the DNA TGTGCCATCAGGGCACTAGCCGAAATCTCTGGGGCCAACGTCCTGACTTTC. Its translation: CAIRALAEISGANVLTF.

This clonotype came up many times. The V call is TRBV7-9, the J call TRBJ2-1; TRBD1 or TRBD2 may be the D gene (5 bases each). The ends were cut back, 7 bases at V and 0 bases at J, with 13 bases in the middle. CDR3 length: 15 residues. Germline CDR1 and CDR2: SEHNR and FQNEAQ (reference sequence). CDR3 nucleotide sequence: TGTGCCAGCACCCTGGGGACCATCTCCTACAATGAGCAGTTCTTC. Its protein product is CASTLGTISYNEQFF.

This clonotype was seen many times. The V gene is TRBV18, the J gene TRBJ2-3; D is uncertain. The V gene lost 1 base and the J gene lost 6 bases, with 11 bases spanning the gap. The CDR3 is 14 residues long. Germline lookup yields CDR1 KGHSH and CDR2 LQKENI. The CDR3 DNA reads as TGTGCCAGCTCACCACTAGGGCGGTCTGATACGCAGTATTTT. Translated, it gives CASSPLGRSDTQYF.

The rearrangement links TRBV15 to TRBJ2-1; D might be TRBD1 (5 bases). The CDR3 consists of 16 residues. Trimming took 0 bases from V and 1 from J, leaving 10 bases between them. Germline CDR1 and CDR2: LNHNV and YYDKDF (reference sequence). For the CDR3, the DNA is TGTGCCACCAGCAGAGATTTCGGACAATCCTACAATGAGCAGTTCTTC. Its protein product is CATSRDFGQSYNEQFF.

This clonotype has at least ten counts. The chain has TRBV20-1 and TRBJ2-7; 13 bases map to TRBD2. Germline assignment: CDR1 DFQATT and CDR2 SNEGSKA (reference sequence). Losses at the gene ends were 3 bases for V and 7 bases for J; bases not matched to a gene: 9. This CDR3 is 15 amino acids long. DNA of the CDR3: TGCAGTGCTAGTTATCATACTAGCGGGAGGGAAGAGCAGTACTTC. The encoded protein is CSASYHTSGREEQYF.

The V call is TRBV19, the J call TRBJ1-1; possibly TRBD1 for D (5 bases). V shed 3 bases and J shed 6 bases, with 14 bases lying between them. Looked up from germline, CDR1 is LNHDA and CDR2 is SQIVND (reference sequence). This CDR3 is 14 amino acids long. The CDR3 nucleotides read TGTGCCAGTAGTATTTTTGACAGCACACCTGAAGCTTTCTTT. Encoded protein: CASSIFDSTPEAFF.

This clonotype occurred many times. The chain recombines TRBV6-1 with TRBJ2-2; tentatively, D is TRBD2 (5 bases). V gave up 4 bases and J gave up 2 bases, with 14 bases separating them. Germline V gene data show CDR1 as MNHNS and CDR2 as SASEGT. The CDR3 length is 16 residues. The CDR3 bases are TGTGCCAGCAGTGGTTTTGGCGGGTATAACACCGGGGAGCTGTTTTTT. Its protein product is CASSGFGGYNTGELFF.

In this sample, this clonotype turned up many times. CDR3 in amino acids: CASSLLERLDSYNEQFF. The CDR3 DNA reads as TGTGCCAGCAGTTTATTGGAACGACTAGACTCCTACAATGAGCAGTTCTTC. The V gene is TRBV28, the J gene TRBJ2-1; D is perhaps TRBD2 (6 bases). CDR1 is MDHEN and CDR2 is SYDVKM in the germline V gene. Trimming removed 1 base at V and 0 bases at J, with 13 bases between. This CDR3 has 17 amino acids.

The CDR3: CASSQVWRRSTDTQYF. The CDR3 DNA follows: TGCGCCAGCAGCCAAGTATGGAGGCGATCCACAGATACGCAGTATTTT. This chain links TRBV4-1 with TRBJ2-3, with D possibly TRBD2 on 5 matching bases. Trimming removed 1 base at V and 2 bases at J, with 13 bases between. The germline V gene encodes CDR1 MGHRA and CDR2 YSYEKL. The CDR3 loop spans 16 amino acids.

This clonotype has more than one count but fewer than ten. This chain joins TRBV4-1 and TRBJ2-1; the D call may be TRBD1 or TRBD2 (6 bases each). The length of the CDR3 is 14 residues. V was pared by 3 bases and J by 5 bases, with 11 bases between. The V gene's germline CDR1 is MGHRA and CDR2 YSYEKL. The CDR3 region is CASSQAGQNNEQFF. CDR3 DNA sequence: TGCGCCAGCAGCCAGGCGGGACAAAACAATGAGCAGTTCTTC.

This clonotype was observed a handful of times. This chain uses TRBV19 with TRBJ2-4; TRBD2 agrees at 14 bases. Trimming cost V 10 bases and J 0 bases; bases outside gene matches: 14. Germline CDR1 LNHDA, CDR2 SQIVND (reference sequence). The CDR3 is 19 residues long. The CDR3 protein is CATQQTGTSGSLAKNIQYF. CDR3 DNA: TGTGCCACCCAACAGACCGGGACTAGCGGGAGTCTAGCCAAAAACATTCAGTACTTC.

The chain recombines TRBV28 with TRBJ2-5, with 12 positions matching TRBD2. The germline V gene has CDR1 MDHEN and CDR2 SYDVKM. The ends lost 9 bases at V and 5 bases at J; junction bases unmatched: 4. This CDR3 comprises 13 residues. CDR3 protein: CASGLAGYETQYF. In DNA, the CDR3 is TGTGCCAGTGGACTAGCGGGATATGAGACCCAGTACTTC. Based on the CDR3 plus reference TRBV28 and TRBJ2-5, the full variable domain is DVKVTQSSRYLVKRTGEKVFLECVQDMDHENMFWYRQDPGLGLRLIYFSYDVKMKEKGDIPEGYSVSREKKERFSLILESASTNQTSMYLCASGLAGYETQYFGPGTRLLVL.

This clonotype turned up a few times. No conserved phenylalanine or tryptophan is present at the end of the CDR3, so a read error is the likely explanation. The gene calls are TRBV6-2 or TRBV6-3 and TRBJ2-7; the D gene is possibly TRBD2 (5 bases). V was trimmed by 7 bases and J by 1 base, leaving 11 bases between them. CDR1 is MNHEY and CDR2 is SVGEGT in the germline V gene. The CDR3 length is 13 residues. The CDR3 nucleotides read TGTGCCAGCACGGGGTTGGGTTCCTACGAGCAGTACCTC. It specifies CASTGLGSYEQYL.

There are many counts of this clonotype. The chain uses TRBV20-1 and TRBJ2-7, with 10 positions matching TRBD2. Trimming took 2 bases from V and 6 from J; bases not matched to a gene: 10. The CDR3 has 15 residues. Germline assignment: CDR1 DFQATT and CDR2 SNEGSKA (reference sequence). CDR3 DNA sequence: TGCAGTGCTAGATCAACGGCTAGCGGGAGTCTCGAGCAGTACTTC. It specifies CSARSTASGSLEQYF.

This clonotype was recorded many times. J is TRBJ1-1 and V is TRBV20-1; D uncertain. This CDR3 is 11 amino acids long. Germline-derived CDR1 and CDR2 are DFQATT and SNEGSKA (reference sequence). V was trimmed by 0 bases and J by 6 bases, leaving 5 bases between them. The DNA for the CDR3 is TGCAGTGCTAGAGAAGAATCTGAAGCTTTCTTT. This codes for CSAREESEAFF.

The chain employs TRBV6-5 and TRBJ1-5, with D maybe TRBD1 (5 bases). This CDR3 has 14 residues. Trimming took off 2 bases at V and 3 bases at J, with 8 bases between the two ends. Germline assignment: CDR1 MNHEY and CDR2 SVGAGI. In nucleotides, the CDR3 is TGTGCCAGCAGTTACCAGGGTGACAATCAGCCCCAGCATTTT. Protein: CASSYQGDNQPQHF.

Many counts were recorded for this clonotype. This chain connects TRBV7-3 to TRBJ2-1; tentatively, D is TRBD1 or TRBD2 (5 bases each). Trimming stripped 5 bases from V and 7 bases from J, with 18 bases between. Germline loops: CDR1 SGHTA, CDR2 FQGTGA. The CDR3 loop spans 15 amino acids. The CDR3 nucleotides read TGTGCCAGCAGCGCGTATTCGGGACGCCTGAATGAGCAGTTCTTC. Translated: CASSAYSGRLNEQFF.

This clonotype has a count of ten or more. V is TRBV7-2 and J is TRBJ2-3, with 8 nucleotides matching TRBD2. The CDR3 has 15 residues. The trim removed 4 bases at V and 2 bases at J, leaving 5 bases unmatched. The germline CDR1 and CDR2 sequences are SGHTA and FQGNSA. Here the CDR3 DNA reads TGTGCCAGCAGCTCCGGGACTAGGACCACAGATACGCAGTATTTT. It is translated as CASSSGTRTTDTQYF. The variable domain in full, with the rest retrieved from reference TRBV7-2 and TRBJ2-3, is GAGVSQSPSNKVTEKGKDVELRCDPISGHTALYWYRQSLGQGLEFLIYFQGNSAPDKSGLPSDRFSAERTGGSVSTLTIQRTQQEDSAVYLCASSSGTRTTDTQYFGPGTRLTVL.